A selection of T cell receptor beta chains follows, all from one sample in a study of identifying expanded T cells in peripheral blood. Sequenced by immunoSEQ multiplex PCR; TCRdb stores in-frame clones only, minus some. The sample has over 100,000 clones, around 88% seen once. Input material: blood. The receptors derive from a person aged 18 to 69 in good health. Each CDR3 is given with its conserved first and last residue. The order of the fields is J gene, V gene, D gene, CDR3 length, clone size, CDR3 protein, CDR3 DNA. The D gene is left open where the match is weak. A row's size may be missing; if present it is once, few, many or a size class.

j_call: TRBJ2-2; v_call: TRBV7-3; d_call: TRBD1; cdr3_length: 15; clone_size: NA; cdr3_aa: CASSLGDRDTGELFF; cdr3_nt: TGTGCCAGCAGCTTAGGGGACAGGGACACCGGGGAGCTGTTTTTT
j_call: TRBJ1-6; v_call: TRBV27; d_call: NA; cdr3_length: 13; clone_size: NA; cdr3_aa: CASSLVGNSPLHF; cdr3_nt: TGTGCCAGCAGTTTGGTAGGGAATTCACCCCTCCACTTT
j_call: TRBJ1-1; v_call: TRBV18; d_call: NA; cdr3_length: 17; clone_size: NA; cdr3_aa: CASSPYGDSGWVAEAFF; cdr3_nt: TGTGCCAGCTCACCTTATGGAGATTCAGGGTGGGTGGCTGAAGCTTTCTTT
j_call: TRBJ2-5; v_call: TRBV5-1; d_call: TRBD1; cdr3_length: 16; clone_size: once; cdr3_aa: CASSSTTGGIRETQYF; cdr3_nt: TGCGCCAGCAGCTCTACGACAGGGGGGATAAGAGAGACCCAGTACTTC
j_call: TRBJ1-1; v_call: TRBV6-6; d_call: NA; cdr3_length: 15; clone_size: NA; cdr3_aa: CASRGLRTEYTEAFF; cdr3_nt: TGTGCCAGCCGAGGGCTTAGGACAGAATACACTGAAGCTTTCTTT
j_call: TRBJ2-7; v_call: TRBV18; d_call: NA; cdr3_length: 12; clone_size: NA; cdr3_aa: CASSPGSYEQYF; cdr3_nt: TGTGCCAGCTCACCAGGCTCCTACGAGCAGTACTTC
j_call: TRBJ2-7; v_call: TRBV7-9; d_call: NA; cdr3_length: 16; clone_size: NA; cdr3_aa: CASIEVGVPSSYEQYF; cdr3_nt: TGTGCCAGCATAGAGGTTGGGGTTCCGAGCTCCTACGAGCAGTACTTC
j_call: TRBJ2-1; v_call: TRBV18; d_call: NA; cdr3_length: 15; clone_size: NA; cdr3_aa: CASSPGRTTHNEQFF; cdr3_nt: TGTGCCAGCTCACCGGGCAGGACTACTCACAATGAGCAGTTCTTC
j_call: TRBJ2-7; v_call: TRBV9; d_call: TRBD2; cdr3_length: 15; clone_size: NA; cdr3_aa: CASSPRAGGSYEQYF; cdr3_nt: TGTGCCAGCAGCCCAAGGGCGGGAGGGTCCTACGAGCAGTACTTC
j_call: TRBJ1-2; v_call: TRBV7-3; d_call: NA; cdr3_length: 13; clone_size: NA; cdr3_aa: CASSLFAGDGYTF; cdr3_nt: TGTGCCAGCAGCTTATTCGCAGGGGATGGCTACACCTTC
j_call: TRBJ1-5; v_call: TRBV10-1; d_call: NA; cdr3_length: 13; clone_size: medium-sized; cdr3_aa: CASSRGFGQPQHF; cdr3_nt: TGCGCCAGCAGTCGGGGGTTTGGCCAGCCCCAGCATTTT
j_call: TRBJ2-3; v_call: TRBV29-1; d_call: TRBD2; cdr3_length: 13; clone_size: NA; cdr3_aa: CSVGAGEGDTQYF; cdr3_nt: TGCAGCGTTGGAGCGGGAGAGGGGGATACGCAGTATTTT
j_call: TRBJ1-5; v_call: TRBV6-1; d_call: NA; cdr3_length: 14; clone_size: NA; cdr3_aa: CASSEAGGNQPQHF; cdr3_nt: TGTGCCAGCAGTGAAGCGGGGGGGAATCAGCCCCAGCATTTT
j_call: TRBJ2-7; v_call: TRBV7-2; d_call: TRBD1; cdr3_length: 18; clone_size: NA; cdr3_aa: CASSRSGTGGKWDYEQYF; cdr3_nt: TGTGCCAGCAGCCGTTCCGGGACAGGGGGCAAGTGGGACTACGAGCAGTACTTC
j_call: TRBJ1-5; v_call: TRBV10-2; d_call: NA; cdr3_length: 14; clone_size: NA; cdr3_aa: CASSTGIGNQPQHF; cdr3_nt: TGCGCCAGCAGCACAGGGATTGGCAATCAGCCCCAGCATTTT
j_call: TRBJ1-1; v_call: TRBV27; d_call: TRBD1; cdr3_length: 14; clone_size: NA; cdr3_aa: CASSRTGGNTEAFF; cdr3_nt: TGTGCCAGCAGTCGGACAGGGGGGAACACTGAAGCTTTCTTT
j_call: TRBJ2-1; v_call: TRBV10-2; d_call: TRBD2; cdr3_length: 15; clone_size: many; cdr3_aa: CASSESSGSRFEQFF; cdr3_nt: TGCGCCAGCAGTGAGTCTAGCGGGAGTCGGTTTGAGCAGTTCTTC
j_call: TRBJ1-1; v_call: TRBV6-5; d_call: NA; cdr3_length: 13; clone_size: NA; cdr3_aa: CASSYSAGLEAFF; cdr3_nt: TGTGCCAGCAGTTACTCGGCAGGGTTGGAAGCTTTCTTT
j_call: TRBJ1-1; v_call: TRBV27; d_call: NA; cdr3_length: 15; clone_size: once; cdr3_aa: CASSLLFSGSSEAFF; cdr3_nt: TGTGCCAGCAGCTTACTTTTCTCAGGGTCGTCTGAAGCTTTCTTT
j_call: TRBJ2-3; v_call: TRBV6-6; d_call: NA; cdr3_length: 13; clone_size: NA; cdr3_aa: CASSNRGTDTQYF; cdr3_nt: TGTGCCAGCAGTAACCGAGGGACAGATACGCAGTATTTT
j_call: TRBJ2-1; v_call: TRBV19; d_call: TRBD2; cdr3_length: 15; clone_size: NA; cdr3_aa: CASKETSGTYNEQFF; cdr3_nt: TGTGCCAGTAAGGAAACTAGCGGGACCTACAATGAGCAGTTCTTC
j_call: TRBJ2-5; v_call: TRBV7-8; d_call: NA; cdr3_length: 12; clone_size: NA; cdr3_aa: CASSWTRETQYF; cdr3_nt: TGTGCCAGCAGCTGGACGCGGGAGACCCAGTACTTC
j_call: TRBJ1-6; v_call: TRBV9; d_call: NA; cdr3_length: 15; clone_size: NA; cdr3_aa: CASSVTRRGNSPLHF; cdr3_nt: TGTGCCAGCAGCGTAACCCGGAGGGGAAATTCACCCCTCCACTTT
j_call: TRBJ2-3; v_call: TRBV7-2; d_call: TRBD1; cdr3_length: 16; clone_size: NA; cdr3_aa: CASSFPGQGYGDTQYF; cdr3_nt: TGTGCCAGCAGCTTTCCGGGACAGGGTTACGGAGATACGCAGTATTTT
j_call: TRBJ2-5; v_call: TRBV23-1; d_call: NA; cdr3_length: 15; clone_size: NA; cdr3_aa: CASSQSDHIKETQYF; cdr3_nt: TGCGCCAGCAGTCAATCTGACCACATCAAGGAGACCCAGTACTTC
j_call: TRBJ1-6; v_call: TRBV2; d_call: NA; cdr3_length: 15; clone_size: NA; cdr3_aa: CASSERRIGNSPLHF; cdr3_nt: TGTGCCAGCAGTGAGCGCCGAATCGGAAATTCACCCCTCCACTTT
j_call: TRBJ1-4; v_call: TRBV19; d_call: NA; cdr3_length: 14; clone_size: NA; cdr3_aa: CASRPQGAGEKLFF; cdr3_nt: TGTGCCAGTAGGCCTCAGGGCGCAGGTGAAAAACTGTTTTTT
j_call: TRBJ1-6; v_call: TRBV27; d_call: NA; cdr3_length: 16; clone_size: NA; cdr3_aa: CASSRTRQRANSPLHF; cdr3_nt: TGTGCCAGCAGCCGGACACGCCAGAGGGCTAATTCACCCCTCCACTTT
j_call: TRBJ1-2; v_call: TRBV2; d_call: NA; cdr3_length: 18; clone_size: NA; cdr3_aa: CASRDGGAEVLRGYGYTF; cdr3_nt: TGTGCCAGCAGGGACGGGGGCGCAGAGGTCCTTAGAGGGTATGGCTACACCTTC
j_call: TRBJ1-3; v_call: TRBV2; d_call: NA; cdr3_length: 14; clone_size: NA; cdr3_aa: CASSEAKLGNTIYF; cdr3_nt: TGTGCCAGCAGTGAAGCAAAGCTAGGAAACACCATATATTTT
j_call: TRBJ2-4; v_call: TRBV30; d_call: NA; cdr3_length: 12; clone_size: NA; cdr3_aa: CAWSGGGNIQYF; cdr3_nt: TGTGCCTGGAGCGGAGGGGGCAACATTCAGTACTTC
j_call: TRBJ2-3; v_call: TRBV2; d_call: NA; cdr3_length: 13; clone_size: NA; cdr3_aa: CASSDFWADTQYF; cdr3_nt: TGTGCCAGCAGTGACTTCTGGGCAGATACGCAGTATTTT
j_call: TRBJ2-5; v_call: TRBV6-5; d_call: NA; cdr3_length: 11; clone_size: NA; cdr3_aa: CASSYDETQYF; cdr3_nt: TGTGCCAGCAGTTACGACGAGACCCAGTACTTC
j_call: TRBJ1-5; v_call: TRBV7-5; d_call: NA; cdr3_length: 15; clone_size: NA; cdr3_aa: CARSLLIRDNQPQHF; cdr3_nt: TGTGCCAGAAGCTTATTAATCAGGGACAATCAGCCCCAGCATTTT
j_call: TRBJ1-1; v_call: TRBV30; d_call: TRBD1; cdr3_length: 13; clone_size: NA; cdr3_aa: CAWRGQGNTEAFF; cdr3_nt: TGTGCCTGGAGAGGACAGGGAAATACTGAAGCTTTCTTT
j_call: TRBJ2-1; v_call: TRBV7-2; d_call: TRBD2; cdr3_length: 14; clone_size: NA; cdr3_aa: CASSPGLAYNEQFF; cdr3_nt: TGTGCCAGCAGCCCGGGACTAGCCTACAATGAGCAGTTCTTC
j_call: TRBJ2-7; v_call: TRBV6-6; d_call: TRBD1; cdr3_length: 15; clone_size: NA; cdr3_aa: CASSYSGDRFYEQYF; cdr3_nt: TGTGCCAGCAGTTACTCGGGGGACAGGTTCTACGAGCAGTACTTC
j_call: TRBJ2-7; v_call: TRBV30; d_call: NA; cdr3_length: 13; clone_size: NA; cdr3_aa: CAWNPRGGYEQYF; cdr3_nt: TGTGCCTGGAACCCAAGGGGGGGTTACGAGCAGTACTTC
j_call: TRBJ2-1; v_call: TRBV4-1; d_call: TRBD2; cdr3_length: 18; clone_size: NA; cdr3_aa: CASSQRAGASSSYNEQFF; cdr3_nt: TGCGCCAGCAGCCAAAGAGCGGGGGCCTCTAGCTCCTACAATGAGCAGTTCTTC